This T cell receptor beta chain was recorded in a study of T cell repertoires in cytomegalovirus infection. Study-wide background: It was recently identified HLA-C-restricted and well-studied HLA-B-restricted CMV epitopes that the study used. Public TCR beta signatures marked donors with CMV infection and the matching HLA. Points from the study as a whole: Dominant in the ex vivo response were TCR beta clonotypes restricted by HLA-C and specific for CMV. Carriers of CMV and the relevant HLA type were discriminated by public TCR beta frequency.

Of note for this clonotype: Its antigen is unidentified.

The CDR3 spans 15 residues. Germline CDR1 and CDR2: SGDLS and YYNGEE. Trimming stripped 3 bases from V and 6 bases from J, with 19 bases between. TCRdb fed the reads into MiXCR, producing one record per CDR3 protein. The table lists some 220,000 distinct CDR3 sequences, 30% to 45% of them singletons, with around 64% in the top ten. The rearrangement uses TRBV9 and TRBJ2-7; either TRBD1 or TRBD2 may supply D (5 bases each). The clonotype was recovered from a human donor in good health (CMV status not recorded). Some clones in this sample may be carry-over from other donors' samples. Source: CD8+ T cells from cultured PBMCs, taken from culture after CMV antigen stimulation. In DNA, the CDR3 is TGTGCCAGCAGCGAATCCGGGACGGACTCGAGCGAGCAGTACTTC. This gives the protein CASSESGTDSSEQYF.